This entry features one TCR beta chain sequence. What it binds is not known. This entry comes from a study of CD8 T cells in ankylosing spondylitis. The study, taken as a whole, reports: Significant enrichment of disease-linked clones was reported in matched ankylosing spondylitis synovial fluid. Eight or nine highly homologous variants made up a TCR beta motif that seemed to typify ankylosing spondylitis blood.

TCRdb fed the 5' RACE reads into MiXCR, producing one record per CDR3 protein. Among some 840,000 distinct CDR3 sequences listed, about 10% were seen once. This TCR was recovered from a male donor with ankylosing spondylitis. Sequences were obtained from blood, either unsorted or a sorted T cell fraction (not recorded which).

The CDR3 here is CSVEAYEQYF. DNA for the CDR3: TGCAGCGTGGAGGCCTACGAGCAGTACTTC. This rearrangement joins TRBV29-1 to TRBJ2-7, with D perhaps matching TRBD2 (5 bases). CDR3 length: 10 amino acids. V dropped 6 bases and J dropped 2 bases, with 5 bases sitting between them. Germline assignment: CDR1 SQVTM and CDR2 ANQGSEA.